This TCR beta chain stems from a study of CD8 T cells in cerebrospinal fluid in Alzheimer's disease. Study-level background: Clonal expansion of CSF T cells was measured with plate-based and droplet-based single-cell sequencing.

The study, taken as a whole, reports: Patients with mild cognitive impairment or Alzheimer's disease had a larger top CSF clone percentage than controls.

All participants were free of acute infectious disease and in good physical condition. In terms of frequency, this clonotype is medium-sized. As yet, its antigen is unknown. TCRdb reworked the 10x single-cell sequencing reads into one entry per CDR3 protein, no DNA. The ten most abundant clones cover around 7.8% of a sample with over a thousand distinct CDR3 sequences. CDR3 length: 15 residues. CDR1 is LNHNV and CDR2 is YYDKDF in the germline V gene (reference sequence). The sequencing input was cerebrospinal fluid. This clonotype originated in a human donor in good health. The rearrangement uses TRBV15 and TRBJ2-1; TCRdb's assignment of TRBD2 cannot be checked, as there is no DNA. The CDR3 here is CATSTAGAGYNEQFF.